The 17 T cell receptor beta chains below all came from one sample that was sequenced in a study of blood T cell repertoires in COVID-19. The table came from immunoSEQ multiplex PCR; TCRdb's copy has only in-frame clones and leaves some out. The data contain 150,000 to 200,000 clones, approximately 83% of them singletons. Source material: PBMCs or T cells enriched from blood (not recorded which). These receptors all stem from a man aged 70 or older who had been exposed to COVID-19.

The V and J genes are TRBV28 and TRBJ1-5, with D perhaps TRBD1 (5 bases). CDR1 is MDHEN, CDR2 SYDVKM, per germline. Trimming pared 4 bases from V and 2 bases from J, leaving 21 bases between. This CDR3 spans 18 amino acids. The CDR3, as DNA: TGTGCCAGCAGTTCCCTTCGTAACCGGGGGAAAGGCAATCAGCCCCAGCATTTT. This gives the protein CASSSLRNRGKGNQPQHF. The full variable domain, completed using reference TRBV28 and TRBJ1-5, is DVKVTQSSRYLVKRTGEKVFLECVQDMDHENMFWYRQDPGLGLRLIYFSYDVKMKEKGDIPEGYSVSREKKERFSLILESASTNQTSMYLCASSSLRNRGKGNQPQHFGDGTRLSIL.

V and J are TRBV5-1 and TRBJ1-1, with TRBD1 as a possible D gene (6 bases). This CDR3 contains 13 residues. Trimming took off 4 bases at V and 4 bases at J, with 11 bases between the two ends. The germline V gene has CDR1 SGHRS and CDR2 YFSETQ. The CDR3 sequence is CASSQQGTTEAFF. CDR3 DNA: TGCGCCAGCAGCCAACAGGGTACCACTGAAGCTTTCTTT.

The chain is built from TRBV2 and TRBJ1-2; 8 bases are a match to TRBD1. CDR3 length: 15 amino acids. J was trimmed by 6 bases and V by 2 bases; bases with no gene match: 8. The V gene's germline CDR1 is SNHLY and CDR2 FYNNEI. The DNA of the CDR3 is TGTGCCAGCAGTGAAAGAGACAGGGGAATCCATGGCTACACCTTC. This codes for CASSERDRGIHGYTF.

This clone has just one count. This chain uses TRBV9 with TRBJ1-3, with D uncertain. The CDR3 runs to 15 residues. Between the trimmed V and J ends, which lost 0 bases and 1 base, there was a span of 8 bases. The V gene's germline CDR1 is SGDLS and CDR2 YYNGEE. CDR3 loop: CASSVGHNSGNTIYF. Here the CDR3 DNA reads TGTGCCAGCAGCGTAGGTCACAATTCTGGAAACACCATATATTTT.

The chain links TRBV4-3 to TRBJ1-2, with 8 bases fitting TRBD1. Per germline, CDR1 LGHNA and CDR2 YSLEER. This CDR3 region has 16 residues. V was pared by 0 bases and J by 1 base, with 4 bases of the junction left unmatched. The CDR3 DNA sequence: TGCGCCAGCAGCCAAGATGGGACAGGTGGTAACTATGGCTACACCTTC. Translating gives CASSQDGTGGNYGYTF.

This chain connects TRBV5-6 to TRBJ1-1, with 7 bases fitting TRBD1. Germline loops: CDR1 SGHDT, CDR2 YYEEEE. After removal of 2 bases from V and 4 bases from J, the junction contained 5 bases not matched to a gene. The CDR3 length is 14 residues. CDR3 in amino acids: CASSLRGQTTEAFF. The CDR3 DNA reads as TGTGCCAGCAGCTTACGGGGACAGACCACTGAAGCTTTCTTT.

The chain joins TRBV7-2 to TRBJ2-2; the match to TRBD1 covers 7 bases. CDR3 length: 16 amino acids. The junction had 6 bases not matched to a gene; V was cut back by 1 base and J by 4 bases. Germline CDR1 SGHTA, CDR2 FQGNSA. CDR3 nucleotide sequence: TGTGCCAGCAGCTTAGGAGGGGGCGCAGTCACCGGGGAGCTGTTTTTT. Translated, it gives CASSLGGGAVTGELFF. Full variable domain (outside the CDR3, taken from reference TRBV7-2 and TRBJ2-2): GAGVSQSPSNKVTEKGKDVELRCDPISGHTALYWYRQSLGQGLEFLIYFQGNSAPDKSGLPSDRFSAERTGGSVSTLTIQRTQQEDSAVYLCASSLGGGAVTGELFFGEGSRLTVL.

The chain uses TRBV18 and TRBJ1-2; the D gene is possibly TRBD1 (5 bases). V was pared by 3 bases and J by 4 bases, with 18 bases between. Germline lookup yields CDR1 KGHSH and CDR2 LQKENI. The CDR3 runs 16 residues. The chain's CDR3 is CASSPIRDSGRYGYTF. The DNA for the CDR3 is TGTGCCAGCTCACCGATCCGGGACTCCGGCCGCTATGGCTACACCTTC.

The chain combines TRBV3-1 (or the pseudogene TRBV3-2) with TRBJ2-3, with 10 bases fitting TRBD2. Per germline, CDR1 LGHDT and CDR2 YNNKEL (reference sequence). Unmatched junction bases numbered 7, after V lost 1 base and J lost 3 bases. This CDR3 comprises 17 residues. DNA of the CDR3: TGTGCCAGCAGCCAAGGTCCAACTAGCGGGATTACAGATACGCAGTATTTT. Amino acid sequence: CASSQGPTSGITDTQYF.

This clone was found once. The chain combines TRBV2 with TRBJ2-7, with D perhaps TRBD1 (5 bases). The CDR3 is 12 amino acids. The germline gives CDR1 SNHLY, CDR2 FYNNEI. V was pared by 7 bases and J by 4 bases, with 11 bases between. The CDR3 DNA sequence: TGTGCCAGCACCCCCGACAGATACGAGCAGTACTTC. Translated, it gives CASTPDRYEQYF.

The chain recombines TRBV19 with TRBJ2-1; TRBD2 is a possible D gene (5 bases). The CDR3 contains 13 residues. The germline gives CDR1 LNHDA, CDR2 SQIVND (reference sequence). Between the trimmed V and J ends, which lost 7 bases and 4 bases, there was a span of 11 bases. CDR3 in amino acids: CASTTSGYNEQFF. In nucleotides, the CDR3 is TGTGCCAGTACCACCTCGGGGTACAATGAGCAGTTCTTC. Full variable domain (missing parts from reference TRBV19 and TRBJ2-1): DGGITQSPKYLFRKEGQNVTLSCEQNLNHDAMYWYRQDPGQGLRLIYYSQIVNDFQKGDIAEGYSVSREKKESFPLTVTSAQKNPTAFYLCASTTSGYNEQFFGPGTRLTVL.

The V and J genes are TRBV29-1 and TRBJ2-5; the D gene is possibly TRBD1 (5 bases). Germline lookup yields CDR1 SQVTM and CDR2 ANQGSEA. This CDR3 has 13 amino acids. V was clipped by 0 bases and J by 1 base, with 6 bases between them. CDR3 amino acids: CSVEDRAQETQYF. CDR3 bases: TGCAGCGTTGAAGACAGGGCCCAAGAGACCCAGTACTTC.

In DNA form, the CDR3 reads TGTGCCAGCAGACCGGGACAGGGATCCGACGAGCAGTACTTC. This gives the protein CASRPGQGSDEQYF. The genes are TRBV7-9 and TRBJ2-7, with TRBD1 matching 9 bases. Losses at the gene ends were 6 bases for V and 5 bases for J; bases not matched to a gene: 8. Per the germline V gene, CDR1 is SEHNR and CDR2 is FQNEAQ (reference sequence). The CDR3 sequence is 14 residues long.

The V and J genes are TRBV4-1 and TRBJ1-2, with 8 bases lining up with TRBD1. CDR3 length: 17 amino acids. The germline CDR1 and CDR2 sequences are MGHRA and YSYEKL. Trimming removed 0 bases from V and 1 base from J; junction bases left unmatched: 7. CDR3 DNA: TGCGCCAGCAGCCAAGATGGCCAGGGGGCCCTTAACTATGGCTACACCTTC. It yields the protein CASSQDGQGALNYGYTF.

This clone was seen just once. This sequence joins TRBV7-9 and TRBJ2-1; D may be TRBD2 (5 bases). V was cut by 3 bases and J by 1 base, with 16 bases left in between. The CDR3 is 17 residues long. The V gene's germline CDR1 is SEHNR and CDR2 FQNEAQ (reference sequence). The CDR3 bases are TGTGCCAGCAGCTTGGGTAGAGAGGGCCTATCCTACAATGAGCAGTTCTTC. Translation gives CASSLGREGLSYNEQFF.

The V and J genes are TRBV5-1 and TRBJ1-4, with 7 bases aligning to TRBD1. The J segment lost 7 bases and the V segment lost 6 bases, leaving 9 bases of the junction unmatched. CDR1 SGHRS and CDR2 YFSETQ come from the germline V gene. This CDR3 comprises 14 residues. Here the CDR3 DNA reads TGCGCCAGCACCCCCGGGACAGAGGGTGAAAAACTGTTTTTT. Protein sequence: CASTPGTEGEKLFF.

The sample holds one count of this clone. This chain connects TRBV9 to TRBJ1-1; D may be TRBD1 (6 bases). Looked up from germline, CDR1 is SGDLS and CDR2 is YYNGEE. Between the trimmed V and J ends, which lost 3 bases and 1 base, there was a span of 13 bases. CDR3 size: 15 residues. CDR3 nucleotides: TGTGCCAGCAGCGCCCGGGACACGCCGAACACTGAAGCTTTCTTT. Its protein product is CASSARDTPNTEAFF.